The 4 T cell receptor beta chains listed next were all sequenced from one sample in a study of shared clonotypes between healthy human individuals. Only in-frame clones appear in the TCRdb table, and some are missing; sequencing was by immunoSEQ multiplex PCR. The sample lists about a million clones, around 75% occurring once. Specimen: memory CD4+ T cells sorted from blood. The sample's subset: CD45RA-negative fraction. Receptor source: a young man in good health.

The V gene is TRBV6-5, the J gene TRBJ2-7, with D perhaps matching TRBD2 (6 bases). Germline CDR1 MNHEY, CDR2 SVGAGI. Trimming cost V 8 bases and J 4 bases, with 12 bases left between them. CDR3 length: 12 amino acids. The CDR3: CASGGGKYEQYF. DNA for the CDR3: TGTGCCAGCGGGGGAGGCAAATACGAGCAGTACTTC.

V gene TRBV18 combines with J gene TRBJ2-7; D is unresolved. The V and J ends lost 3 bases and 0 bases respectively, with 9 bases between them. The germline V gene has CDR1 KGHSH and CDR2 LQKENI. This CDR3 spans 14 amino acids. The CDR3 loop is CASSPFRDSYEQYF. The DNA for the CDR3 is TGTGCCAGCTCACCGTTTAGGGACTCCTACGAGCAGTACTTC.

The chain has TRBV5-4 and TRBJ2-5, with D maybe TRBD1 (5 bases). This CDR3 has 16 residues. Trimming removed 0 bases at V and 0 bases at J, with 12 bases between. Germline V CDR1 and CDR2: SGHNT, YYREEE (reference sequence). The DNA for the CDR3 is TGTGCCAGCAGCTTGGGGGGTAAGGGGAACCAAGAGACCCAGTACTTC. This gives the protein CASSLGGKGNQETQYF.

The chain joins TRBV6-4 to TRBJ1-2, with 9 nucleotides matching TRBD1. With V trimmed by 3 bases and J by 4 bases, 6 bases remained unmatched. From germline, CDR1 is MRHNA and CDR2 SNTAGT. The CDR3 has 15 amino acids. The CDR3 loop reads CASSEGTGIGYGYTF. CDR3 bases: TGTGCCAGCAGTGAGGGGACAGGGATCGGCTATGGCTACACCTTC.